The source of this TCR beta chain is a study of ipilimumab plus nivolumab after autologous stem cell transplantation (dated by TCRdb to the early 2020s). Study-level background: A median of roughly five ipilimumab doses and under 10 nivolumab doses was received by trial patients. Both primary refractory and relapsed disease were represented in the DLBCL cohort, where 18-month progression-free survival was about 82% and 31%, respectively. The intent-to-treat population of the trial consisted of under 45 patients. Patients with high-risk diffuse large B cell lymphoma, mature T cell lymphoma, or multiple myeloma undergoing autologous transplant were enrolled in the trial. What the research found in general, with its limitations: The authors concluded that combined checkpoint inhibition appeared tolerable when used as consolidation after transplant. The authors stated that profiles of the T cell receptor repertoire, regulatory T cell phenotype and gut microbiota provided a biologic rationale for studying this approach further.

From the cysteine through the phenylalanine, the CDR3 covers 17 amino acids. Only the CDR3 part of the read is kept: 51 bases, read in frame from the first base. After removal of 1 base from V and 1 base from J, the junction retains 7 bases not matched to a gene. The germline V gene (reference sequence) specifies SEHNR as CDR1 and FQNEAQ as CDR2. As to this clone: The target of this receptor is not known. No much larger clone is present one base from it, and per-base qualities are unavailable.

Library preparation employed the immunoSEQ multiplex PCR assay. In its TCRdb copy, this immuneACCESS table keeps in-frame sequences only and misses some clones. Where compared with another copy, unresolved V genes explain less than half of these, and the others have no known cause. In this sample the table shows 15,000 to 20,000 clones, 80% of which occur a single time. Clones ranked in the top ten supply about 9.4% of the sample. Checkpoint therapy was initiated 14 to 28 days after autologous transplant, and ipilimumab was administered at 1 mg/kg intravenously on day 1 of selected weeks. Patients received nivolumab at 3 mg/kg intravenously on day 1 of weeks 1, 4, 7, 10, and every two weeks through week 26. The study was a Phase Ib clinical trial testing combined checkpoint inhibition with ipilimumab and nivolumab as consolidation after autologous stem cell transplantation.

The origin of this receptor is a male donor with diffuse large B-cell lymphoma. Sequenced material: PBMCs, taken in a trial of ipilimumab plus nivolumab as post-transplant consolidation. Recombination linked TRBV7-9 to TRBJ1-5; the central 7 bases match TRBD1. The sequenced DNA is TGTGCCAGCAGCTTAGGAGGGACAGCGGGAAGCAATCAGCCCCAGCATTTT. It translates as CASSLGGTAGSNQPQHF.